These T cell receptor beta chains were read from a single sample in a study of blood T cell repertoires in COVID-19. The repertoire was sequenced with immunoSEQ multiplex PCR; TCRdb's copy has only in-frame clones and lacks some. The data hold 60,000 to 70,000 clones, with approximately 87% observed a single time. The sequenced material came from peripheral blood. The receptor source for this set is a man in his forties or fifties with active COVID-19. Each CDR3 is given with its conserved first and last residue. D genes are given only for firm matches. Part of the rows lack a size; the others show once, few, many or a class for expanded clones.

cdr3_aa cdr3_nt d_call j_call v_call clone_size
CASSYSNRGRETQYF TGTGCCAGCAGTTACTCGAATCGGGGGAGGGAGACCCAGTACTTC . TRBJ2-5 TRBV6-5 .
CASSLGQGYNSPLHF TGTGCCAGCAGTTTGGGACAGGGATATAATTCACCCCTCCACTTT TRBD1 TRBJ1-6 TRBV27 .
CASSEIGRTTQETQYF TGTGCCAGCAGTGAAATCGGACGGACAACGCAAGAGACCCAGTACTTC . TRBJ2-5 TRBV25-1 .
CASSPDSSYGYTF TGCGCCAGCAGTCCGGACAGCTCCTATGGCTACACCTTC . TRBJ1-2 TRBV5-1 .
CSVLAYNEQFF TGCAGTGTCCTAGCTTACAATGAGCAGTTCTTC . TRBJ2-1 TRBV20-1 few
CASSESHRSGEQYF TGCGCCAGCAGTGAGTCCCACCGGTCGGGCGAGCAGTACTTC . TRBJ2-7 TRBV10-1 .
CASTYSGGTKETQYF TGTGCCAGCACGTATAGCGGGGGAACCAAAGAGACCCAGTACTTC TRBD2 TRBJ2-5 TRBV3-1/TRBV3-2 .
CASSLPRGEGTGELFF TGTGCCAGCAGTTTACCCCGGGGGGAGGGAACCGGGGAGCTGTTTTTT TRBD2 TRBJ2-2 TRBV28 once
CASRPQGTGELFF TGCGCCAGCAGGCCTCAGGGCACCGGGGAGCTGTTTTTT . TRBJ2-2 TRBV5-1 once
CASRDLGGGTDTQYF TGTGCCAGCAGGGACTTAGGGGGTGGCACAGATACGCAGTATTTT . TRBJ2-3 TRBV2 .
CASRPTGGLGGYTF TGTGCAAGTCGCCCCACAGGGGGTTTGGGTGGCTACACCTTC . TRBJ1-2 TRBV12-2 .
CASSNRTQMTYEQYF TGTGCCAGCAGCAACAGAACGCAGATGACCTACGAGCAGTACTTC . TRBJ2-7 TRBV21-1 .
CASSPSQGSYNEQFF TGTGCCAGCAGCCCCAGCCAGGGCTCCTACAATGAGCAGTTCTTC . TRBJ2-1 TRBV7-9 once
CASSREGGPEAFF TGTGCCAGCTCACGGGAGGGGGGACCTGAAGCTTTCTTT . TRBJ1-1 TRBV18 once
CASSLFGGAEAFF TGTGCCAGCAGCTTATTCGGCGGCGCTGAAGCTTTCTTT . TRBJ1-1 TRBV7-9 once
CASSSKTGYGTEAFF TGTGCCAGCAGTTCAAAGACAGGGTACGGCACTGAAGCTTTCTTT TRBD1 TRBJ1-1 TRBV7-2 .
CASSGGTSVTYEQYF TGCGCCAGCAGCGGGGGGACTAGCGTAACCTACGAGCAGTACTTC TRBD2 TRBJ2-7 TRBV5-1 .
CASSSGQTYGYTF TGTGCCAGCAGCTCGGGACAGACCTATGGCTACACCTTC TRBD1 TRBJ1-2 TRBV11-2 .
CASSLDGGPGNTIYF TGTGCCAGCAGTTTAGACGGCGGGCCTGGAAACACCATATATTTT . TRBJ1-3 TRBV27 .
CATRGGTGPNSPLHF TGTGCCACCAGAGGCGGGACAGGGCCCAATTCACCCCTCCACTTT TRBD1 TRBJ1-6 TRBV15 .
CSVARYRFMNTEAFF TGCAGCGTTGCCCGTTACAGGTTCATGAACACTGAAGCTTTCTTT . TRBJ1-1 TRBV29-1 few
CATSRDFRETQYF TGTGCCACCAGCAGAGACTTCCGTGAGACCCAGTACTTC . TRBJ2-5 TRBV15 .
CASNPVGGDEQFF TGTGCCAGCAATCCTGTGGGGGGGGATGAGCAGTTCTTC TRBD2 TRBJ2-1 TRBV7-2 once
CASSYRQDFSGNTIYF TGTGCCAGCAGCTACAGACAGGACTTCTCTGGAAACACCATATATTTT . TRBJ1-3 TRBV5-6 .
CASSLGGPYEQYF TGTGCCAGCAGCTTGGGAGGGCCCTACGAGCAGTACTTC TRBD2 TRBJ2-7 TRBV11-2 .
CASSQGESNSPLHF TGCGCCAGCAGCCAAGGAGAATCCAATTCACCCCTCCACTTT . TRBJ1-6 TRBV4-3 once
CASITGRGEAFF TGTGCCAGTATTACAGGGCGAGGGGAAGCTTTCTTT . TRBJ1-1 TRBV19 .
CASTGTRQETQYF TGCGCCAGCACCGGGACTAGGCAAGAGACCCAGTACTTC TRBD2 TRBJ2-5 TRBV5-1 .
CASSLAGDYGYTF TGCGCCAGCAGCTTGGCAGGGGACTATGGCTACACCTTC . TRBJ1-2 TRBV5-1 .
CASSQDRAGGNQPQHF TGCGCCAGCAGCCAAGATCGGGCAGGGGGGAATCAGCCCCAGCATTTT TRBD1 TRBJ1-5 TRBV4-1 .
CASSQGGPYGYTF TGTGCCAGCAGCCAAGGGGGGCCCTATGGCTACACCTTC . TRBJ1-2 TRBV3-1/TRBV3-2 .
CASSRVRGTYEQYF TGTGCCAGCAGCCGGGTTCGGGGGACCTACGAGCAGTACTTC . TRBJ2-7 TRBV6-5 .
CAWSPEAGGYTDTQYF TGTGCCTGGAGTCCCGAGGCGGGAGGGTACACAGATACGCAGTATTTT TRBD2 TRBJ2-3 TRBV30 .
CASSFLGLSTDTQYF TGTGCCAGCAGCTTCTTGGGACTTAGCACAGATACGCAGTATTTT . TRBJ2-3 TRBV7-3 .
CASLRGNTIYF TGTGCCAGCCTTCGGGGAAACACCATATATTTT . TRBJ1-3 TRBV6-5 .
CASRSGLGTGELFF TGTGCCAGCAGGTCAGGGTTAGGCACCGGGGAGCTGTTTTTT . TRBJ2-2 TRBV28 .
CASSHKMTGKTEAFF TGTGCCAGCAGTCATAAGATGACAGGGAAAACTGAAGCTTTCTTT TRBD1 TRBJ1-1 TRBV6-2/TRBV6-3 once
CASSPPPRLERWEQYF TGTGCCAGCAGCCCCCCTCCGAGGCTCGAGAGGTGGGAGCAGTACTTC . TRBJ2-7 TRBV7-9 few
CASSPLDSRTDTQYF TGTGCCAGCAGCCCCTTGGACAGTCGCACAGATACGCAGTATTTT . TRBJ2-3 TRBV3-1/TRBV3-2 .
CASSLAGGPGTQYF TGTGCCAGCAGCTTAGCGGGGGGGCCCGGTACGCAGTATTTT . TRBJ2-3 TRBV7-2 .
CASSLEWAGDPSYEQYF TGTGCCAGCAGCTTAGAATGGGCGGGGGATCCCTCCTACGAGCAGTACTTC TRBD2 TRBJ2-7 TRBV11-2 .
CASRDRGYEKLFF TGTGCCAGCAGGGACAGGGGGTATGAAAAACTGTTTTTT TRBD1 TRBJ1-4 TRBV6-5 .
CASSLDISSGNTIYF TGCGCCAGCAGCTTGGATATTTCCTCTGGAAACACCATATATTTT . TRBJ1-3 TRBV5-1 .
CASRMASGSGTGELFF TGTGCCAGCCGGATGGCTAGCGGGAGCGGCACCGGGGAGCTGTTTTTT TRBD2 TRBJ2-2 TRBV7-2 .
CASSPGQGLYNEQFF TGTGCCAGCAGCCCCGGACAGGGTTTGTACAATGAGCAGTTCTTC TRBD1 TRBJ2-1 TRBV7-2 .
CASSQAGDSYEQYF TGTGCCAGCAGCCAAGCCGGAGACTCCTACGAGCAGTACTTC . TRBJ2-7 TRBV7-8 once
CASSIKGPGSSGANVLTF TGTGCCAGTAGTATAAAGGGCCCGGGAAGCTCTGGGGCCAACGTCCTGACTTTC . TRBJ2-6 TRBV19 .
CASSSGGANEKLFF TGTGCCAGCTCATCAGGGGGCGCGAATGAAAAACTGTTTTTT TRBD1 TRBJ1-4 TRBV18 .